The 8 T cell receptor beta chains below come from one sample, sequenced in a study of CD8 T cells in ankylosing spondylitis. Each CDR3 protein is one row after TCRdb ran MiXCR on the 5' RACE reads. The data show around 130,000 distinct CDR3 sequences, around 15% seen once. Sequences were obtained from blood, either unsorted or a sorted T cell fraction (not recorded which). The receptors come from a female donor with ankylosing spondylitis or in good health (not recorded which).

This clonotype was observed at least ten times. The V and J genes are TRBV5-6 and TRBJ1-2; D not certain. The CDR3 has 14 residues. Germline V lookup: CDR1 SGHDT, CDR2 YYEEEE. With 6 bases removed from V and 1 base from J, the gap between germline ends came to 13 bases. CDR3 residues: CASTREAVNYGYTF. The CDR3 coding sequence is TGTGCCAGCACCCGTGAGGCAGTTAACTATGGCTACACCTTC.

This clonotype has just a few counts. The chain joins TRBV2 to TRBJ2-4; no clear D gene. CDR3 length equals 13 residues. Trimming cost V 10 bases and J 1 base, with 11 bases left between them. The germline V gene has CDR1 SNHLY and CDR2 FYNNEI. The CDR3 bases are TGTGCCATTTCGCCGGGTGCCAAAAACATTCAGTACTTC. Its translation is CAISPGAKNIQYF.

The chain recombines TRBV20-1 with TRBJ2-7; D assignment may be TRBD1 or TRBD2 (5 bases each). V was pared by 5 bases and J by 6 bases, with 20 bases between. CDR1 and CDR2 from the germline V gene are DFQATT and SNEGSKA (reference sequence). The CDR3 sequence is 14 residues long. The CDR3 here is CSALLWGKSSEQYF. Written as DNA, the CDR3 is TGCAGTGCTCTCCTCTGGGGGAAAAGCAGCGAGCAGTACTTC.

The chain joins TRBV24-1 to TRBJ2-2; no firm D call. V was trimmed by 7 bases and J by 4 bases, leaving 3 bases between them. Per the germline V gene, CDR1 is KGHDR and CDR2 is SFDVKD. The CDR3 consists of 11 residues. The chain's CDR3 is CATSSTGELFF. CDR3 nucleotide sequence: TGTGCCACCAGCTCCACCGGGGAGCTGTTTTTT.

The V and J genes are TRBV19 and TRBJ1-1; D call uncertain. CDR3 length: 13 residues. CDR1 is LNHDA, CDR2 SQIVND, per germline (reference sequence). Trimming cost V 6 bases and J 5 bases, with 13 bases left between them. CDR3 coding DNA: TGTGCCAGTAGCGCTTATAAGGATACTGAAGCTTTCTTT. Amino acid sequence: CASSAYKDTEAFF.

This clonotype was observed a few times. This chain joins TRBV12-3 or TRBV12-4 and TRBJ1-3; 11 bases fit TRBD1. This CDR3 contains 18 residues. V shed 6 bases and J 0 bases; nucleotides not matched to a gene: 10. CDR3 nucleotide sequence: TGTGCCAGCAGGACGTGGTCGGGACAGGGGGACTCTGGAAACACCATATATTTT. This translates into CASRTWSGQGDSGNTIYF.

This clonotype was counted a few times. The chain has TRBV10-3 and TRBJ2-7; 10 bases align to TRBD1. The J segment lost 4 bases and the V segment lost 6 bases, leaving 6 bases of the junction unmatched. Germline assignment: CDR1 ENHRY and CDR2 SYGVKD. This CDR3 region has 14 residues. The CDR3 DNA reads TGTGCCATCAGGGACAGGGACAGGGGTTACGAGCAGTACTTC. This translates into CAIRDRDRGYEQYF.

This clonotype was seen repeatedly, ten times or more. The J gene is TRBJ2-1, the V gene TRBV6-5; D is tentatively TRBD1 or TRBD2 (5 bases each). Germline CDR1 is MNHEY and CDR2 is SVGAGI. The CDR3 runs to 16 residues. Trimming left V 0 bases short and J 3 bases short, with 12 bases between. CDR3 sequence reads: CASSYSDGGGYNEQFF. The CDR3 DNA is TGTGCCAGCAGTTACTCAGATGGGGGTGGCTACAATGAGCAGTTCTTC.